Sequencing of this TCR beta chain was carried out in a study of CXCR3-negative and CXCR3-positive naive CD8 T cells. General observations from the study: CXCR3-negative and CXCR3-positive naive cells shared comparable TRBV-TRBJ usage, but memory cells did not. In both naive subsets diversity was comparably high, whereas memory CD8+ cells showed much lower diversity. CXCR3 expression dropped partially after cryopreservation, and most assays relied on fresh PBMCs.

All CD8+ T cell subsets were sorted in triplicate at fewer than 350,000 cells each. The CDR3 has 15 residues. Germline CDR1 and CDR2: SGHRS and YFSETQ. Notes on this clonotype: What it binds is not known.

With UMI labels, 5' RACE was used to prepare the TRB cDNA libraries. After re-calling the 5' RACE reads, TCRdb lists one entry per CDR3 protein, DNA absent. This sample's table reports approximately 60,000 distinct CDR3 sequences. The gene calls are TRBV5-1 and TRBJ2-2; the D call of TRBD1 rests on TCRdb alone, since no DNA is present to check it. The receptor comes from a human donor in good health. Some clones in this sample may be carry-over from other donors' samples. Material for sequencing was memory CD8+ T cells from blood. CDR3 sequence reads: CASSLSGPFTGELFF. Full variable domain (remainder filled in from reference TRBV5-1 and TRBJ2-2): KAGVTQTPRYLIKTRGQQVTLSCSPISGHRSVSWYQQTPGQGLQFLFEYFSETQRNKGNFPGRFSGRQFSNSRSEMNVSTLELGDSALYLCASSLSGPFTGELFFGEGSRLTVL.